This T cell receptor (beta chain) was retrieved from a study of control samples from healthy donors and cancer patients. The germline V gene encodes CDR1 LGHDT and CDR2 YNNKEL (reference sequence). The germline V and J ends were trimmed by 4 bases and 3 bases, with 25 bases remaining between them. CDR3 length equals 18 residues. Assay used: immunoSEQ multiplex PCR; TCRdb lists only in-frame clones, some missing. In the table there are about 180,000 clones, 90% of which are singletons. This receptor was obtained from a woman in her 50s in good health. The chain carries TRBV3-1 (or the pseudogene TRBV3-2) and TRBJ2-7; D possibly corresponds to TRBD2 (5 bases). The sequencing input was blood. CDR3 coding DNA: TGTGCCAGCAGCCGACTGAGGATGAGGGCAGTTCAAAGCTACGAGCAGTACTTC. Its translation is CASSRLRMRAVQSYEQYF.